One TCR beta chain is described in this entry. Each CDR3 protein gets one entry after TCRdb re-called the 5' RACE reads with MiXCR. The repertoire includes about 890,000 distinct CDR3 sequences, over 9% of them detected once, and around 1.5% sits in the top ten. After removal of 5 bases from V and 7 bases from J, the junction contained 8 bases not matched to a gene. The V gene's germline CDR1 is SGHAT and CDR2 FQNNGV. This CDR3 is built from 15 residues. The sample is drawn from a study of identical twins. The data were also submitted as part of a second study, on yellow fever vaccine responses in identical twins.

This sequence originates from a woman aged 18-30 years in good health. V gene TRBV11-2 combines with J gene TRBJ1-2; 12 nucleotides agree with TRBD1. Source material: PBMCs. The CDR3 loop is CASSKWDRGLSGYTF. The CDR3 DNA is TGTGCCAGCAGCAAATGGGACAGGGGGCTCTCTGGCTACACCTTC.